Listed below are T cell receptor beta chains from one sample, sequenced in a study of shared clonotypes between healthy human individuals. Clones were sequenced by immunoSEQ multiplex PCR, and TCRdb holds only the in-frame ones, with some missing. There are about 1.5 million clones in the sample; approximately 98% occur only once, and about 0.45% lies in the top ten. Sequenced sample: naive CD4+ T cells sorted from blood. These receptors were obtained from a man aged 25-40 years in good health. Each CDR3 is given with its conserved first and last residue. A D gene is named only where the DNA matches it firmly. Where a row states a size, it is once, few, many or the class of an expanded clone; other rows omit it.

j_call: TRBJ2-2; cdr3_length: 15; clone_size: .; d_call: .; v_call: TRBV5-4; cdr3_aa: CASSFGQKNTGELFF; cdr3_nt: TGTGCCAGCAGCTTTGGACAGAAGAACACCGGGGAGCTGTTTTTT
j_call: TRBJ2-5; cdr3_length: 15; clone_size: .; d_call: TRBD2; v_call: TRBV5-8; cdr3_aa: CASSFGAGDGETQYF; cdr3_nt: TGTGCCAGCAGCTTCGGAGCGGGAGATGGAGAGACCCAGTACTTC
j_call: TRBJ2-7; cdr3_length: 18; clone_size: once; d_call: TRBD2; v_call: TRBV7-6; cdr3_aa: CASSLGLAGGSSSYEQYF; cdr3_nt: TGTGCCAGCAGCCTCGGGCTAGCGGGAGGCTCGAGCTCCTACGAGCAGTACTTC
j_call: TRBJ1-2; cdr3_length: 16; clone_size: .; d_call: TRBD1; v_call: TRBV4-1; cdr3_aa: CASSQDRTGRSYGYTF; cdr3_nt: TGCGCCAGCAGCCAGGATAGGACAGGGAGGAGCTATGGCTACACCTTC
j_call: TRBJ1-2; cdr3_length: 15; clone_size: .; d_call: .; v_call: TRBV30; cdr3_aa: CAWSVPWGPNYGYTF; cdr3_nt: TGTGCCTGGAGTGTTCCCTGGGGACCCAACTATGGCTACACCTTC
j_call: TRBJ2-1; cdr3_length: 15; clone_size: .; d_call: .; v_call: TRBV4-1; cdr3_aa: CASNERDSSYNEQFF; cdr3_nt: TGCGCCAGCAACGAGCGGGACAGCTCCTACAATGAGCAGTTCTTC
j_call: TRBJ2-1; cdr3_length: 14; clone_size: once; d_call: .; v_call: TRBV28; cdr3_aa: CASSLGLASNEQFF; cdr3_nt: TGTGCCAGCAGTTTAGGTCTAGCGAGCAATGAGCAGTTCTTC
j_call: TRBJ2-3; cdr3_length: 19; clone_size: .; d_call: TRBD2; v_call: TRBV14; cdr3_aa: CASSHHSTSGRAFTDTQYF; cdr3_nt: TGTGCCAGCAGCCACCACTCGACTAGCGGGAGGGCCTTCACAGATACGCAGTATTTT
j_call: TRBJ2-5; cdr3_length: 15; clone_size: .; d_call: .; v_call: TRBV25-1; cdr3_aa: CASSENREFQETQYF; cdr3_nt: TGTGCCAGCAGTGAAAACAGGGAGTTCCAAGAGACCCAGTACTTC
j_call: TRBJ1-5; cdr3_length: 12; clone_size: once; d_call: .; v_call: TRBV28; cdr3_aa: CASHYSNQPQHF; cdr3_nt: TGTGCCAGCCATTATAGCAATCAGCCCCAGCATTTT
j_call: TRBJ2-1; cdr3_length: 14; clone_size: .; d_call: .; v_call: TRBV10-3; cdr3_aa: CAIGLRENSAEQFF; cdr3_nt: TGTGCCATCGGTCTCCGGGAGAATAGTGCTGAGCAGTTCTTC
j_call: TRBJ2-5; cdr3_length: 14; clone_size: .; d_call: .; v_call: TRBV6-1; cdr3_aa: CASSEQPLQETQYF; cdr3_nt: TGTGCCAGCAGTGAACAACCGCTCCAAGAGACCCAGTACTTC
j_call: TRBJ2-3; cdr3_length: 14; clone_size: .; d_call: .; v_call: TRBV6-4; cdr3_aa: CASSPSQGADTQYF; cdr3_nt: TGTGCCAGCAGTCCATCCCAAGGGGCAGATACGCAGTATTTT
j_call: TRBJ2-3; cdr3_length: 17; clone_size: once; d_call: TRBD2; v_call: TRBV10-3; cdr3_aa: CAIRAPGLAGLPDTQYF; cdr3_nt: TGTGCCATCAGGGCACCGGGACTAGCGGGACTACCAGATACGCAGTATTTT
j_call: TRBJ1-3; cdr3_length: 13; clone_size: .; d_call: .; v_call: TRBV7-9; cdr3_aa: CATSTVTGNTIYF; cdr3_nt: TGTGCCACCTCCACAGTGACTGGAAACACCATATATTTT
j_call: TRBJ2-2; cdr3_length: 16; clone_size: once; d_call: .; v_call: TRBV5-5; cdr3_aa: CASSLRWHGGTGELFF; cdr3_nt: TGTGCCAGCAGCTTGAGGTGGCATGGTGGCACCGGGGAGCTGTTTTTT
j_call: TRBJ1-4; cdr3_length: 15; clone_size: .; d_call: .; v_call: TRBV5-5; cdr3_aa: CASSSGTPRREKLFF; cdr3_nt: TGTGCCAGCAGCTCAGGGACACCCAGAAGAGAAAAACTGTTTTTT
j_call: TRBJ2-1; cdr3_length: 20; clone_size: .; d_call: TRBD2; v_call: TRBV5-8; cdr3_aa: CASSRLGTSGIRPLYNEQFF; cdr3_nt: TGTGCCAGCAGCCGACTTGGGACTAGCGGGATTAGGCCCCTCTACAATGAGCAGTTCTTC
j_call: TRBJ2-7; cdr3_length: 13; clone_size: .; d_call: .; v_call: TRBV28; cdr3_aa: CASSLTAYHEQYF; cdr3_nt: TGTGCCAGCAGTTTAACGGCGTACCACGAGCAGTACTTC
j_call: TRBJ1-1; cdr3_length: 12; clone_size: once; d_call: .; v_call: TRBV19; cdr3_aa: CASSIGRSEAFF; cdr3_nt: TGTGCCAGTAGTATCGGACGAAGTGAAGCTTTCTTT
j_call: TRBJ2-1; cdr3_length: 14; clone_size: once; d_call: TRBD2; v_call: TRBV5-1; cdr3_aa: CASRTSGTYNEQFF; cdr3_nt: TGCGCCAGCAGAACTAGCGGGACCTACAATGAGCAGTTCTTC
j_call: TRBJ2-5; cdr3_length: 13; clone_size: once; d_call: .; v_call: TRBV6-1; cdr3_aa: CASGGWDQETQYF; cdr3_nt: TGTGCCAGCGGGGGGTGGGACCAAGAGACCCAGTACTTC
j_call: TRBJ2-7; cdr3_length: 16; clone_size: .; d_call: TRBD2; v_call: TRBV9; cdr3_aa: CASSSRPLAGSQEQYF; cdr3_nt: TGTGCCAGCAGCTCCCGCCCCCTAGCGGGGTCACAGGAGCAGTACTTC
j_call: TRBJ2-3; cdr3_length: 14; clone_size: .; d_call: TRBD2; v_call: TRBV5-1; cdr3_aa: CASSLVGGADTQYF; cdr3_nt: TGCGCCAGCAGCTTGGTGGGAGGGGCAGATACGCAGTATTTT
j_call: TRBJ1-2; cdr3_length: 16; clone_size: .; d_call: .; v_call: TRBV7-2; cdr3_aa: CASSHEGGRAIYGYTF; cdr3_nt: TGTGCCAGCAGCCATGAAGGAGGCCGCGCAATCTATGGCTACACCTTC
j_call: TRBJ2-2; cdr3_length: 14; clone_size: .; d_call: .; v_call: TRBV19; cdr3_aa: CASNGLSNTGELFF; cdr3_nt: TGTGCCAGTAATGGGTTGTCGAACACCGGGGAGCTGTTTTTT